The rows below give T cell receptor beta chains drawn from one sample of a study of shared clonotypes between healthy human individuals. Produced via immunoSEQ multiplex PCR; TCRdb's table is partial and in-frame only. The sample has approximately 2,000,000 clones, 85% to 95% seen once. The sequenced material came from naive CD4+ T cells from PBMCs. The source of these receptors is a man younger than 35 in good health. Some clones in this sample may be carry-over from other donors' samples. Both conserved end residues are part of each CDR3. The D gene is left open where the match is weak. Clone size is shown for a subset of rows, as once, few, many or a class of expanded clone.

J: TRBJ2-5; V: TRBV7-2; size: -; D: TRBD1; DNA: TGTGCCAGCAGCTTAGGACAGGGCCATCCTAACCAGTACTTC; CDR3: CASSLGQGHPNQYF
J: TRBJ1-5; V: TRBV28; size: -; D: -; DNA: TGTGCCAGCACCCCCGGACTGCCTTATAGCAATCAGCCCCAGCATTTT; CDR3: CASTPGLPYSNQPQHF
J: TRBJ1-2; V: TRBV7-8; size: -; D: TRBD1; DNA: TGTGCCAGCAGCTTACTCAGGGGGTTTGGCTACACCTTC; CDR3: CASSLLRGFGYTF
J: TRBJ2-4; V: TRBV28; size: -; D: -; DNA: TGTGCCACCTCTTTTACAGAAAACATTCAGTACTTC; CDR3: CATSFTENIQYF
J: TRBJ2-1; V: TRBV30; size: -; D: -; DNA: TGTGCCTGGAGTGTGGGACTTGCCAATGAGCAGTTCTTC; CDR3: CAWSVGLANEQFF
J: TRBJ2-2; V: TRBV4-3; size: -; D: TRBD2; DNA: TGCGCCAGCAGCCAAGAATTACTAGCGGGAGTCACCGGGGAGCTGTTTTTT; CDR3: CASSQELLAGVTGELFF
J: TRBJ2-7; V: TRBV28; size: -; D: TRBD2; DNA: TGTGCCAGCACTTCACTAGCGTCCACCTACGAGCAGTACTTC; CDR3: CASTSLASTYEQYF
J: TRBJ1-2; V: TRBV28; size: few; D: -; DNA: TGTGCCAGCCTCGACTCGGCAGGCTACACCTTC; CDR3: CASLDSAGYTF
J: TRBJ1-2; V: TRBV5-4; size: -; D: -; DNA: TGTGCCAGCAGCTTGGGGGAGGGGATAAACTATGGCTACACCTTC; CDR3: CASSLGEGINYGYTF
J: TRBJ1-2; V: TRBV6-4; size: once; D: -; DNA: TGTGCCAGCAGATCCGGGGCGGGAGGTGGCTACACCTTC; CDR3: CASRSGAGGGYTF
J: TRBJ2-3; V: TRBV19; size: -; D: TRBD2; DNA: TGTGCCAGTAAACTAGCGTCAAACACAGATACGCAGTATTTT; CDR3: CASKLASNTDTQYF
J: TRBJ2-1; V: TRBV7-8; size: -; D: -; DNA: TGTGCCAGCAGCCGGGGGGCCTTTCCCTACAATGAGCAGTTCTTC; CDR3: CASSRGAFPYNEQFF
J: TRBJ2-7; V: TRBV2; size: once; D: -; DNA: TGTGCCAGCAGTCGGGACCTCGAGCAGTACTTC; CDR3: CASSRDLEQYF